This TCR beta chain was observed in a study of blood T cell repertoires in COVID-19. Background on the study: The United States, Italy and Spain supplied acute and convalescent COVID-19 samples. The cDNA or gDNA used as material had been derived from T cells, B-cell-depleted T cells, or PBMCs.

Original methodology: The authors estimated nucleated cell counts from reference gene primer amplification. TCRdb's table, derived via immunoSEQ multiplex PCR, lists solely in-frame clones and lacks some. The D gene and trimming were derived from the DNA, and the V and J assignments and clone size from that table. This table holds tens of thousands of clones, around 81% found once. V lost 3 bases to trimming and J lost 2 bases; unmatched junction nucleotides: 4. The CDR3 is made up of 16 amino acids. The germline gives CDR1 KGHSH, CDR2 LQKENI. The clonotype comes from a woman aged 60-75 years with acute or convalescent COVID-19. Sequencing input: peripheral blood. The chain is built from TRBV18 and TRBJ2-3, with 11 bases fitting TRBD2. As DNA, the CDR3 is TGTGCCAGCTCACCTGCTAGCGGGGGGAACACAGATACGCAGTATTTT. It is translated as CASSPASGGNTDTQYF.